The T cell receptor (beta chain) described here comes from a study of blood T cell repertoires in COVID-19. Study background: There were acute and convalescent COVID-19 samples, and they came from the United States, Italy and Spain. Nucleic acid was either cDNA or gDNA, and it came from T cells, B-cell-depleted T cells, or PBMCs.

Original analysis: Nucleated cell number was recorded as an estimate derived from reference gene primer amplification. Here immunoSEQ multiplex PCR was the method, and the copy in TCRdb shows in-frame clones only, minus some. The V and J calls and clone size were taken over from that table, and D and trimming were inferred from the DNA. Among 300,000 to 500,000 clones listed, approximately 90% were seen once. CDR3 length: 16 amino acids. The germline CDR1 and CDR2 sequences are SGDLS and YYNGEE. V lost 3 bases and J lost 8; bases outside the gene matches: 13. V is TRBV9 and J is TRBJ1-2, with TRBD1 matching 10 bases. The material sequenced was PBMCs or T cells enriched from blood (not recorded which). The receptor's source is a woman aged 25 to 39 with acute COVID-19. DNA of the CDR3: TGTGCCAGCAGCGCGACCGGGACAGGGGAACTAGGGGGCTACACCTTC. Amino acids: CASSATGTGELGGYTF.